This T cell receptor beta chain was observed in a study of OX40 agonist ivuxolimab in advanced cancers. Per germline, CDR1 SGHDT and CDR2 YYEEEE. V was clipped by 2 bases and J by 5 bases, with 5 bases between them. The CDR3 is 12 amino acids. Profiling relied on immunoSEQ multiplex PCR, and the TCRdb table lists in-frame clones only, not all of them. The sample has 15,000 to 20,000 clones, 80% to 90% seen once; the top ten hold less than 65%. This TCR was recovered from an adult with an advanced solid tumor such as melanoma, head and neck, liver or kidney cancer. The sample here was CD4+ or CD8+ T cells sorted from blood, taken in a trial of the OX40 agonist ivuxolimab. This chain connects TRBV5-6 to TRBJ2-1; TRBD2 is a possible D gene (5 bases). The CDR3 protein is CASSFSDNEQFF. The DNA for the CDR3 is TGTGCCAGCAGCTTTAGCGACAATGAGCAGTTCTTC. Using reference TRBV5-6 and TRBJ2-1 for the parts outside the CDR3, the full variable domain is DAGVTQSPTHLIKTRGQQVTLRCSPKSGHDTVSWYQQALGQGPQFIFQYYEEEERQRGNFPDRFSGHQFPNYSSELNVNALLLGDSALYLCASSFSDNEQFFGPGTRLTVL.